This TCR beta chain was captured in a study of glioma-infiltrating T cells. Points from the study as a whole: Very few CDR3 sequences were shared between tissue and blood. Non-neoplastic patients had below-expected tissue-blood divergence, while all gliomas exceeded expectation.

Germline V lookup: CDR1 GTSNPN, CDR2 SVGIG (reference sequence). After removal of 2 bases from V and 2 bases from J, the junction contained 5 bases not matched to a gene. The CDR3 sequence is 14 residues long. This clonotype was observed a handful of times. Its cognate antigen is unknown. The iRepertoire nested amplicon-rescue multiplex PCR amplified TCR alpha and beta CDR3s from RNA. One-step reverse transcription and amplification started from about 100-400 ng of tissue mRNA or PBMC total RNA. TCRdb recomputed calls from the multiplex PCR reads with MiXCR, one row per CDR3 protein. The sample includes 150,000 to 200,000 distinct CDR3 sequences, 25% to 35% of them seen just once.

Sample: glioma tissue, nonneoplastic brain tissue, or PBMCs (not recorded which). V and J are TRBV30 and TRBJ2-5; 7 bases align to TRBD1. This receptor was identified in a human donor with low-grade glioma or glioblastoma, undergoing nonglioma brain surgery, or in good health (not recorded which). In nucleotides, the CDR3 is TGTGCCTGGAGTAAGAACAGGGGACAAGAGACCCAGTACTTC. Its translation is CAWSKNRGQETQYF.